These 8 T cell receptor beta chains came from one sample sequenced in a study of Graves' ophthalmopathy and Graves' hyperthyroidism. Using RNA transcripts, the TCR beta CDR3 regions were amplified. Second-round multiplex PCR followed a first-round RT-PCR using HTBI primers. TCRdb analysed the multiplex PCR reads with MiXCR anew, one entry per CDR3 protein. The sample yields a few hundred thousand distinct CDR3 sequences, just over 15% seen once. The specimen was peripheral blood. The receptors were gathered from a woman between 18 and 29 years old with stable Graves' hyperthyroidism.

In its sample, this clonotype was seen many times. This chain uses TRBV9 with TRBJ1-5; 8 nucleotides agree with TRBD1. CDR3 length: 14 amino acids. The V gene's germline CDR1 is SGDLS and CDR2 YYNGEE. V lost 3 bases to trimming and J lost 7 bases; unmatched junction nucleotides: 6. CDR3 in amino acids: CASSAGQGRQPQHF. Written as DNA, the CDR3 is TGTGCCAGCAGCGCCGGACAGGGTAGACAGCCCCAGCATTTT.

There are many counts of this clonotype. The chain carries TRBV5-1 and TRBJ2-7; the match to TRBD2 covers 7 bases. After removal of 4 bases from V and 5 bases from J, the junction contained 12 bases not matched to a gene. The CDR3 runs 15 residues. Germline CDR1 reads SGHRS; CDR2 reads YFSETQ. The CDR3 nucleotides are TGCGCCAGCAGCCTTTCAGCGGGGTGGTGGGACGAGCAGTACTTC. It encodes CASSLSAGWWDEQYF.

This clonotype has at least ten counts. The chain uses TRBV6-2 or TRBV6-3 and TRBJ1-6; 12 positions agree with TRBD1. The trim removed 0 bases at V and 7 bases at J, leaving 1 base unmatched. The CDR3 totals 16 residues. CDR1 MNHEY and CDR2 SVGEGT come from the germline V gene. The CDR3 bases are TGTGCCAGCAGTTACTCGGGACAGGGGGCGAATTCACCCCTCCACTTT. Translated: CASSYSGQGANSPLHF.

This clonotype came up many times. This rearrangement joins TRBV6-1 to TRBJ1-3; 9 positions agree with TRBD1. With V trimmed by 3 bases and J by 5 bases, 14 bases remained unmatched. This CDR3 contains 18 residues. Germline assignment: CDR1 MNHNS and CDR2 SASEGT. This CDR3 reads CASSDWDRDQSRRNTIYF. The CDR3, as DNA: TGTGCCAGCAGTGATTGGGACAGGGATCAATCGCGTCGAAACACCATATATTTT.

This clonotype has a count of ten or more. The chain has TRBV6-5 and TRBJ1-6; maybe TRBD1 (6 bases). CDR1 is MNHEY, CDR2 SVGAGI, per germline. V was pared by 7 bases and J by 5 bases, with 15 bases between. There are 15 residues in the CDR3. The CDR3 DNA reads TGTGCCAGCACTGTCGACAGGAACCATAATTCACCCCTCCACTTT. Translation: CASTVDRNHNSPLHF.

This clonotype was seen repeatedly, ten times or more. CDR3 in DNA: TGTGCCAGCAGCTTAAACCCGATTTACGAGCAGTACTTC. Translating it yields CASSLNPIYEQYF. The genes are TRBV7-2 and TRBJ2-7; D not resolved. V dropped 2 bases and J dropped 4 bases, with 9 bases sitting between them. The CDR3 has 13 amino acids. The germline V gene encodes CDR1 SGHTA and CDR2 FQGNSA.

This clonotype was counted many times. The V gene is TRBV4-1, the J gene TRBJ1-5; D gene unclear. Germline values: CDR1 MGHRA, CDR2 YSYEKL. The CDR3 extends over 15 amino acids. The V end was cut by 0 bases, the J end by 4 bases, with 10 bases between. The CDR3 DNA reads TGCGCCAGCAGCCAAGATGGAGCAGAAAATCAGCCCCAGCATTTT. It specifies CASSQDGAENQPQHF.

This clonotype showed up many times. This chain links TRBV20-1 with TRBJ2-7, with TRBD1 identical over 11 bases. The germline V gene encodes CDR1 DFQATT and CDR2 SNEGSKA (reference sequence). The V segment lost 2 bases and the J segment 4 bases; nucleotides outside the gene matches: 7. CDR3 length: 15 amino acids. Here the CDR3 DNA reads TGCAGTGCTAGAAAGGGGACAGGGGGAATTTACGAGCAGTACTTC. Translated: CSARKGTGGIYEQYF.